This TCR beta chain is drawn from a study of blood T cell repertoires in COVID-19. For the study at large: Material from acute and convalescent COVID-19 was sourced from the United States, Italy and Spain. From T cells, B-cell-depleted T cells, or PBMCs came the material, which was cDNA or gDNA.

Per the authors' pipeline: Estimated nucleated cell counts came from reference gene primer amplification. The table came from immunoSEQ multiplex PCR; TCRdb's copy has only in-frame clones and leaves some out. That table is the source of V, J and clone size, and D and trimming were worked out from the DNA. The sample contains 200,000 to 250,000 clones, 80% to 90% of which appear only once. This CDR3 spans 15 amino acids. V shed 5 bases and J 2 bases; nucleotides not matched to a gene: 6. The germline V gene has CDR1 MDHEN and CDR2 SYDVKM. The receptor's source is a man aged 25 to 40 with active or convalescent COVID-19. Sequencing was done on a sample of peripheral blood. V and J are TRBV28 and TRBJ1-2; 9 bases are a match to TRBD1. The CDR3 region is CASSRPGQGNYGYTF. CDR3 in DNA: TGTGCCAGCAGTAGACCGGGACAGGGAAACTATGGCTACACCTTC.